Described below is a single T cell receptor beta chain sequence and its context. This CDR3 comprises 13 residues. V lost 4 bases and J 4 bases, leaving 10 bases between the germline ends. Germline V gives CDR1 ENHRY, CDR2 SYGVKD. Method: immunoSEQ multiplex PCR; TCRdb's copy keeps in-frame clones and lacks some. This table holds fewer than 350,000 clones, around 90% found once. The data belong to a study of blood T cell repertoires in COVID-19. The rearrangement joins TRBV10-3 to TRBJ1-1; D not certain. This TCR derives from a man aged 60 to 69 who had recovered from COVID-19. The sequenced sample consisted of PBMCs or T cells enriched from blood (not recorded which). CDR3 in DNA: TGTGCCATCAGTGGGAATCTAGGCACTGAAGCTTTCTTT. Translated, it gives CAISGNLGTEAFF.